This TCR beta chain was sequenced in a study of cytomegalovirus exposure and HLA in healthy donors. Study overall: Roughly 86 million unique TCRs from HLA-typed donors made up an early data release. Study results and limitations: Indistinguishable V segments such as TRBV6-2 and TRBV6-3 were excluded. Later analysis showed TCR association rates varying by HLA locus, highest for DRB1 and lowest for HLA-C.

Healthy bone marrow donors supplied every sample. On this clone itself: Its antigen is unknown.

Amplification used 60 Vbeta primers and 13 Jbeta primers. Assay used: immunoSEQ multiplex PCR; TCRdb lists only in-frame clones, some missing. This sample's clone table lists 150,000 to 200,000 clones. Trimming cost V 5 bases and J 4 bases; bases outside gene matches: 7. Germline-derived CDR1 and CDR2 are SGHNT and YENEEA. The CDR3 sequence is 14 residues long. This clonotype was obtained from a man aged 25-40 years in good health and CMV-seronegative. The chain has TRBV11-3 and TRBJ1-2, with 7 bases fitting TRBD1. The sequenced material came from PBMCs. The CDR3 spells CASSLTGPTYGYTF. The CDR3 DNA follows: TGTGCCAGCAGCCTGACAGGGCCGACCTATGGCTACACCTTC.